This T cell receptor (beta chain) was identified during a study of blood T cell repertoires in COVID-19. V was clipped by 2 bases and J by 5 bases, with 10 bases between them. The germline CDR1 and CDR2 sequences are MNHNS and SASEGT. The CDR3 is made up of 14 amino acids. Clones were read by immunoSEQ multiplex PCR, and TCRdb kept only the in-frame ones, dropping some. The top ten hold around 10% of the sample, which has 280,000 or so clones, roughly 85% seen once. The chain is built from TRBV6-1 and TRBJ1-3; TRBD1 might be the D (5 bases). The clonotype was recovered from a woman between 45 and 60 years old who had recovered from COVID-19. Sequencing used peripheral blood. The CDR3 DNA follows: TGTGCCAGCAGTGAACGGCAGGGAAGAAACACCATATATTTT. Protein sequence: CASSERQGRNTIYF.